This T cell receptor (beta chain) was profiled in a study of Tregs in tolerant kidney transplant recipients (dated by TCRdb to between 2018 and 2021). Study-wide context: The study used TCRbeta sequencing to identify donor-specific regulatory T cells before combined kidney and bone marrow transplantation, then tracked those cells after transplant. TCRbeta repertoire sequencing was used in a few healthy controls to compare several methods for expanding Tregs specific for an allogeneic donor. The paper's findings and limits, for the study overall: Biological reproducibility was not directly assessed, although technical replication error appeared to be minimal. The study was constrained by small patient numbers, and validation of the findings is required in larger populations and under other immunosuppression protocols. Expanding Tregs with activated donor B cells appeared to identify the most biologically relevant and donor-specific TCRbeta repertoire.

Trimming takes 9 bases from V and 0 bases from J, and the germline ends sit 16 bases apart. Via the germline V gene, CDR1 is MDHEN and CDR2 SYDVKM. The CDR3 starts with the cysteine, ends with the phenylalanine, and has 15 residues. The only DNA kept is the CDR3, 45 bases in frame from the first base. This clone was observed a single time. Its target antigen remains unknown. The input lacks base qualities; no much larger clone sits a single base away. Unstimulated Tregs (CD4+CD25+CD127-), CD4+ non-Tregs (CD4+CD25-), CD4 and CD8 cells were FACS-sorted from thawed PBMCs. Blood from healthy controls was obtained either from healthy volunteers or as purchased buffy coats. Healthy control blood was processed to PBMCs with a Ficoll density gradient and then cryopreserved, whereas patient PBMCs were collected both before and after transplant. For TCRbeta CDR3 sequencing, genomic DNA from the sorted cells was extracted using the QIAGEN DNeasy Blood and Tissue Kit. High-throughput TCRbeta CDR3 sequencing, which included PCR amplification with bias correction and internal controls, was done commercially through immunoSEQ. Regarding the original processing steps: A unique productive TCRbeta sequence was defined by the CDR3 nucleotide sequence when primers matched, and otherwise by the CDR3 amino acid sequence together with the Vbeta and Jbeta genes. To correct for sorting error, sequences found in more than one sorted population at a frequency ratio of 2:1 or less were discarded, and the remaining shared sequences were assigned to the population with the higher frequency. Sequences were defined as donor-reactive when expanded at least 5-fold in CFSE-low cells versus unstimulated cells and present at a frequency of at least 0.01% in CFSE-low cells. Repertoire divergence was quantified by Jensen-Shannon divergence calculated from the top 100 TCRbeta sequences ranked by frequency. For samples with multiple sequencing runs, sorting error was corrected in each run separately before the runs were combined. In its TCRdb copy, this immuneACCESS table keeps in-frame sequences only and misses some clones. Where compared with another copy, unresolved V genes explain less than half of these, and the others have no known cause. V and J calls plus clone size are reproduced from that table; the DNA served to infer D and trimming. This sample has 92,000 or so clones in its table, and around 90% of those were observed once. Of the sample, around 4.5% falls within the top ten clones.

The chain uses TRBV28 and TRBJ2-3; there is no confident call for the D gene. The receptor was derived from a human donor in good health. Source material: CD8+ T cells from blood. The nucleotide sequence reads TGTGCCAGTCAATTGATGATGGTTAGCACAGATACGCAGTATTTT. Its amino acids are CASQLMMVSTDTQYF.